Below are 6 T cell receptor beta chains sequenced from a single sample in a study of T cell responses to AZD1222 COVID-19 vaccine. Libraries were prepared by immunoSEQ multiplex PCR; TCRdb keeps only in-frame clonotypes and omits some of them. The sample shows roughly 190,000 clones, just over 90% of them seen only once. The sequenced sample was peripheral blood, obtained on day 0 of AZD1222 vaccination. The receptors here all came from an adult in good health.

The CDR3 region is CASVLPSEGGPYNEQFF. The DNA for the CDR3 is TGTGCTAGTGTCCTACCCTCGGAGGGAGGGCCCTACAATGAGCAGTTCTTC. V usage is TRBV12-5 and J usage is TRBJ2-1; 7 nucleotides line up with TRBD2. There are 17 residues in the CDR3. Germline CDR1 is LGHNT and CDR2 is FRNRAP. V was clipped by 7 bases and J by 2 bases; unmatched bases: 14.

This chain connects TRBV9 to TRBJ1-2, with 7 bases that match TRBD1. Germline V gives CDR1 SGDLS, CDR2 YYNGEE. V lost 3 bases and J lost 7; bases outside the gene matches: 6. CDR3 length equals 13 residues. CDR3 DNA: TGTGCCAGCAGCGAGCCAGGGGGAGGTGGCTACACCTTC. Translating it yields CASSEPGGGGYTF.

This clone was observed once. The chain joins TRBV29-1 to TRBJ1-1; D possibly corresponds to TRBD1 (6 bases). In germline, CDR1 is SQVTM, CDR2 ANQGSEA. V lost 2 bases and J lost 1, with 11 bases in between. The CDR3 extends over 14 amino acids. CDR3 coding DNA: TGCAGCGTTGAATCAGCCAGGGGGAACACTGAAGCTTTCTTT. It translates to CSVESARGNTEAFF.

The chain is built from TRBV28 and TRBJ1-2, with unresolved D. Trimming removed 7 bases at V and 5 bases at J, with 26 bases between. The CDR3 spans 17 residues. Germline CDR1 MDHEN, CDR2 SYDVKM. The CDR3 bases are TGTGCCAGCACCGCTATACCGGGATGGTCAGTCGGATATGGCTACACCTTC. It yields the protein CASTAIPGWSVGYGYTF.

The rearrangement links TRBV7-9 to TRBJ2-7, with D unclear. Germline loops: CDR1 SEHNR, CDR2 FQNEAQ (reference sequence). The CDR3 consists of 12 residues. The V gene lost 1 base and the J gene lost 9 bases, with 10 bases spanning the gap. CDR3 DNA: TGTGCCAGCAGCTTAGAACCTTCCGGGCAGTACTTC. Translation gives CASSLEPSGQYF.

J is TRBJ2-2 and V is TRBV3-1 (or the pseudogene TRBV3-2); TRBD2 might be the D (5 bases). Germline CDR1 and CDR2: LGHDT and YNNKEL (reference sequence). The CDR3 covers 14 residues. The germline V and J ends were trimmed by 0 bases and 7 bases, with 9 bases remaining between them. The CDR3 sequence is CASSQDEGGGELFF. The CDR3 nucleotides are TGTGCCAGCAGCCAAGATGAGGGCGGCGGGGAGCTGTTTTTT.